This record covers a single T cell receptor beta chain. The count of this clone is one. This receptor's antigen is unknown. Qualities for individual bases were not recorded, and no much larger clone is one base off. The record originates from a study of blood T cell repertoires in COVID-19 (dated by TCRdb to 2020 to 2021). Regarding the study in general: Collaborator samples came from the United States, Italy and Spain and covered acute and convalescent phases of COVID-19. Where available, HLA class I and class II types were taken from metadata supplied by the sample provider and were not determined by assay-based typing. Deeply sampled blood TCRbeta repertoires from subjects exposed to, actively infected with, or recovered from COVID-19 were included in the dataset. The material from the prospective study consisted of cDNA or gDNA derived from T cells, B-cell-depleted T cells, or PBMCs. The repertoires were released in a freely available public database intended as a resource for research on the immune response to SARS-CoV-2. The samples were drawn from two sources: the first 160 participants of the ongoing ImmuneRACE study, and some 1,300 subjects contributed by 6 global collaborators. A de-identified subject ID, COVID-19 status, age in years and sex were almost always included in the sample metadata. Summary of the overall study and its limitations: The quantity of clinical and demographic metadata differed by source and by participant and was supplied without curation.

TCRbeta CDR3 regions were amplified from genomic DNA by means of the immunoSEQ Assay, a bias-controlled multiplex PCR. In the authors' own workflow: The number of nucleated cells in each sample was estimated from the amplification of reference gene primers within the assay. Sequence reads were collapsed and filtered to measure the absolute abundance of every unique TCRbeta CDR3 rearrangement. For each sample, productive Simpson clonality was calculated by taking the square root of Simpson's diversity index across productive rearrangements. TCRdb's version of the immuneACCESS table is confined to in-frame rearrangements and falls short of the full clone set. An unresolved V gene accounts for under half of the shortfall where checked; the remainder is of unknown origin. V and J calls and clone size are as listed in that table; D and trimming were resolved from the DNA. In this sample the table shows about 180,000 clones, roughly 82% of which occur a single time. Over 7% of the sample comes from the top ten.

V loses 1 base at its end and J loses 10 bases; junction bases beyond the gene matches: 4. From a lookup of the germline V gene, CDR1 and CDR2 are SGHTS and YDEGEE. From cysteine to phenylalanine, the CDR3 is 12 amino acids long. Just the 36-base CDR3 DNA is kept, in frame starting at base 1. Participants in the prospective study were enrolled through a virtual design, were aged about 18 to 100 years, and lived in 20 to 30 United States geographic areas. In the prospective study, participants were assigned to cohorts based on the clinical history participants reported in a screening survey and a study questionnaire. Recovered participants in ImmuneRACE Cohort 3 were defined by two consecutive negative NP/OP PCR tests, clearance by a healthcare professional, or resolution of symptoms. In the prospective study, mobile phlebotomists collected whole blood, serum and a nasopharyngeal or oropharyngeal swab from each participant. Additional blood draws and questionnaires over a 2-month period could optionally be provided by prospective study participants. Before DNA extraction, prospective study blood samples were shipped either frozen or at room temperature.

Recombination joined TRBV5-8 with TRBJ1-1; 7 nucleotides in the junction match TRBD1. The sequence was obtained from a woman between 25 and 40 years old who had recovered from COVID-19. Sequences were obtained from PBMCs or T cells enriched from blood (not recorded which). CDR3 sequence: CASSLRWDRAFF. The sequence in DNA is TGTGCCAGCAGCTTGAGATGGGACAGAGCTTTCTTT.